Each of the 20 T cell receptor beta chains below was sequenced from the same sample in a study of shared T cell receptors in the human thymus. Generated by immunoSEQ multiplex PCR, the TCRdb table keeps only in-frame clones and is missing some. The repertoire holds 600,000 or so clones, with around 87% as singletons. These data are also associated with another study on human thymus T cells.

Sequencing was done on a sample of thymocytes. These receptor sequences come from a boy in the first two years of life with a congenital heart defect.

CDR3 sequence reads: CATSRDQTGPYEQYF. DNA of the CDR3: TGTGCCACCAGCAGAGATCAGACAGGCCCCTACGAGCAGTACTTC. The chain carries TRBV15 and TRBJ2-7; the D gene is possibly TRBD1 (6 bases). This CDR3 is built from 15 residues. Trimming pared 0 bases from V and 2 bases from J, leaving 11 bases between. Germline-derived CDR1 and CDR2 are LNHNV and YYDKDF (reference sequence).

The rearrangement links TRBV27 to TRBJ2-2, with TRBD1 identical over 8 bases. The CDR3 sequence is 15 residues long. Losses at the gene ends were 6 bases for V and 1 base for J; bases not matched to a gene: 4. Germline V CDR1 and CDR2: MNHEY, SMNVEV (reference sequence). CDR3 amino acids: CASSTGQGNTGELFF. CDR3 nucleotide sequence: TGTGCCAGCAGCACCGGACAGGGGAACACCGGGGAGCTGTTTTTT.

CDR3 sequence reads: CASSRLGLAGRSSYNEQFF. Here the CDR3 DNA reads TGCGCCAGCAGCCGGCTGGGACTAGCGGGCAGAAGCTCCTACAATGAGCAGTTCTTC. V and J are TRBV4-3 and TRBJ2-1, with 12 bases that match TRBD2. Trimming cost V 4 bases and J 0 bases; bases outside gene matches: 10. Germline loops: CDR1 LGHNA, CDR2 YSLEER. The CDR3 contains 19 residues.

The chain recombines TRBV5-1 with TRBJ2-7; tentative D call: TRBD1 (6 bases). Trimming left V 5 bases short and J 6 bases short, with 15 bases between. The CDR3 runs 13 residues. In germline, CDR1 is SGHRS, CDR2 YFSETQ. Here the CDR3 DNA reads TGCGCCAGCAGTCCAGACAGGAAAACCGAGCAGTACTTC. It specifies CASSPDRKTEQYF.

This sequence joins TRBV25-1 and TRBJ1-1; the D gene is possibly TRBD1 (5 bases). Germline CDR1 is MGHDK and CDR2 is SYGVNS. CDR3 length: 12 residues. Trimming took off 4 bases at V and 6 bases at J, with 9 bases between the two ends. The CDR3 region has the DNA TGTGCCAGCAGTGGAAGGGGTTCTGAAGCTTTCTTT. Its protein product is CASSGRGSEAFF.

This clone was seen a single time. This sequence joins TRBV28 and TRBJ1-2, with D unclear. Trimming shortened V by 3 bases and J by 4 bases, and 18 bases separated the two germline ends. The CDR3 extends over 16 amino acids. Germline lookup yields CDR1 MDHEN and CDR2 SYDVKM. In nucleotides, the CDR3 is TGTGCCAGCAGTTTTGGATCTGACACAACTTTCTATGGCTACACCTTC. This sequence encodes CASSFGSDTTFYGYTF.

CDR3 residues: CASSSGLCGSGLAKNIQYF. CDR3 nucleotides: TGTGCCAGCAGCTCCGGACTATGCGGGAGTGGGCTAGCCAAAAACATTCAGTACTTC. The rearrangement uses TRBV5-8 and TRBJ2-4; 7 nucleotides agree with TRBD2. The CDR3 length is 19 residues. CDR1 and CDR2 from the germline V gene are SGHTS and YDEGEE. Trimming at V came to 3 bases and at J to 0 bases, leaving 15 bases not matched to a gene.

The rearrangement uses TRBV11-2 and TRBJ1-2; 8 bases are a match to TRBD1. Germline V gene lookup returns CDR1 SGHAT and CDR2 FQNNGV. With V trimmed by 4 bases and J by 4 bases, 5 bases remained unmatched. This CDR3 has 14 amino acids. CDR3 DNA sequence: TGTGCCAGCAGCTCCAAACAGGGGGGCTATGGCTACACCTTC. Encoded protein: CASSSKQGGYGYTF.

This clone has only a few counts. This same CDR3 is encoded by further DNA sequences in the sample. The CDR3 DNA reads TGTGCCAGCAGAAACCGGGACAGTTACAATGAGCAGTTCTTC. This codes for CASRNRDSYNEQFF. V usage is TRBV13 and J usage is TRBJ2-1, with 7 bases identical to TRBD1. The germline CDR1 and CDR2 sequences are PRHDT and FYEKMQ (reference sequence). With 6 bases clipped from V and 4 bases from J, the junction kept 6 bases outside the gene matches. CDR3 length equals 14 residues.

DNA for the CDR3: TGTGCCAGCAGTTCCCCTCGACTAGTTCTAGAGACCCAGTACTTC. It is translated as CASSSPRLVLETQYF. This chain uses TRBV28 with TRBJ2-5, with D possibly TRBD2 on 6 matching bases. Trimming shortened V by 4 bases and J by 4 bases, and 16 bases separated the two germline ends. Looked up from germline, CDR1 is MDHEN and CDR2 is SYDVKM. The CDR3 spans 15 residues.

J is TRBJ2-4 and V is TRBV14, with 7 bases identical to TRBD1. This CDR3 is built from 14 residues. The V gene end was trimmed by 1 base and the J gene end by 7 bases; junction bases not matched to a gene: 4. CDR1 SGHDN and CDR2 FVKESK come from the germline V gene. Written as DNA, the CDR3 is TGTGCCAGCAGCCAAGGGGGGACAGAGAACATTCAGTACTTC. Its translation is CASSQGGTENIQYF.

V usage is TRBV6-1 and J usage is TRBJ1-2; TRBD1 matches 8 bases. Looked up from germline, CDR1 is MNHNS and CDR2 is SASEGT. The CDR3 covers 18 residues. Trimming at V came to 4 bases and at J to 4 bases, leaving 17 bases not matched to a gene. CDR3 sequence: CASSARLLGQDPGYGYTF. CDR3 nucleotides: TGTGCCAGCAGTGCACGACTCCTGGGACAGGACCCTGGCTATGGCTACACCTTC.

CDR3 nucleotides: TGTGCCAGCAGCTTAGAACGGGCAGGGGAGAGGAACACCGGGGAGCTGTTTTTT. Encoded protein: CASSLERAGERNTGELFF. The V and J genes are TRBV7-8 and TRBJ2-2, with D possibly matching TRBD1 (6 bases). The germline V gene encodes CDR1 SGHVS and CDR2 FQNEAQ. Deletions cut 1 base from V and 1 base from J, with 16 bases between. The CDR3 spans 18 residues.

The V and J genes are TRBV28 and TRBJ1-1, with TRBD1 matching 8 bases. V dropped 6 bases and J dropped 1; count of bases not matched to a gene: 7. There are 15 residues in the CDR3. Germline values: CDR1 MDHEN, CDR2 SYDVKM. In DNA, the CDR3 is TGTGCCAGCAGCACCGGGACAGGACCGAACACTGAAGCTTTCTTT. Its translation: CASSTGTGPNTEAFF.

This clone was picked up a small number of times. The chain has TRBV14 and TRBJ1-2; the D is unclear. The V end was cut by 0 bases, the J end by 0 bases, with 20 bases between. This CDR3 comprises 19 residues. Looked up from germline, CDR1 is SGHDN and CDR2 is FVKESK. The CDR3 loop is CASSQDLEGRRAPNYGYTF. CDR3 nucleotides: TGTGCCAGCAGCCAAGATCTTGAGGGCCGAAGGGCTCCTAACTATGGCTACACCTTC.

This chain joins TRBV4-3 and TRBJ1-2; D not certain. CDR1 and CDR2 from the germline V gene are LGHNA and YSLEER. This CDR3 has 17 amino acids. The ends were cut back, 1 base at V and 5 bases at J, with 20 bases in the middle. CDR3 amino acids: CASSQGRSADPDYGYTF. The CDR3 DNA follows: TGCGCCAGCAGCCAAGGACGTAGTGCGGATCCGGATTATGGCTACACCTTC.

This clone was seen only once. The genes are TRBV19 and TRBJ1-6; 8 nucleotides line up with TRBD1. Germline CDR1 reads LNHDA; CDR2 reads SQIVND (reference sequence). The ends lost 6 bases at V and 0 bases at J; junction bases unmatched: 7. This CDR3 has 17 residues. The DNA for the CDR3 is TGTGCCAGTAGCCTCCGGGACAGGCGCTCCTATAATTCACCCCTCCACTTT. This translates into CASSLRDRRSYNSPLHF.

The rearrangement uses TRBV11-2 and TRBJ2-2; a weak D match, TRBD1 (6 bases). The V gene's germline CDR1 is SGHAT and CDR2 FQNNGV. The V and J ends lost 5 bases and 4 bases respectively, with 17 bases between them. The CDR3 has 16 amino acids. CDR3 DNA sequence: TGTGCCAGCAGCCCGTCGGGACAACCGATCACCGGGGAGCTGTTTTTT. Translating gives CASSPSGQPITGELFF.

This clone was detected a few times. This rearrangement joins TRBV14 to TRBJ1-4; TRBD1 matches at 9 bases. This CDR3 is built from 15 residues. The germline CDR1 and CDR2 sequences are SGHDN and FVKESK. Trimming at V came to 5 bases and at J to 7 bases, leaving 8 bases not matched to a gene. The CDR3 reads CASSVPGQGTEKLFF. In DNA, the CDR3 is TGTGCCAGCAGCGTCCCGGGACAGGGAACTGAAAAACTGTTTTTT.

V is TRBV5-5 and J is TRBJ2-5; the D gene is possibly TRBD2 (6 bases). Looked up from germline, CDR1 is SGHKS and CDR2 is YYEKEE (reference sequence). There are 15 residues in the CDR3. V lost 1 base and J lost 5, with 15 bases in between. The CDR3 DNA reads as TGTGCCAGCAGCTTGATAGGCGGGGCAGGGGAGACCCAGTACTTC. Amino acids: CASSLIGGAGETQYF.